The 26 T cell receptor beta chains given below trace back to one sample, sequenced in a study of blood T cell repertoires in COVID-19. Data came from immunoSEQ multiplex PCR; TCRdb stores just in-frame clones and leaves some out. Of 130,000 to 150,000 clones listed, around four fifths are singletons. The sequencing sample was made of peripheral blood. All receptors come from a woman in her thirties or forties with active or convalescent COVID-19.

This sequence joins TRBV24-1 and TRBJ1-1; TRBD1 matches at 7 bases. CDR1 and CDR2 from the germline V gene are KGHDR and SFDVKD. CDR3 length: 13 residues. V shed 3 bases, J shed 4 bases, and the junction held 1 base outside the gene matches. The CDR3 DNA reads TGTGCCACCAGTGATGACAGGGTCACTGAAGCTTTCTTT. This codes for CATSDDRVTEAFF.

CDR3 residues: CAISNNRENEQFF. In DNA form, the CDR3 reads TGTGCCATCAGTAACAACAGGGAAAATGAGCAGTTCTTC. The chain links TRBV10-3 to TRBJ2-1; perhaps TRBD1 as D (6 bases). Trimming left V 5 bases short and J 7 bases short, with 12 bases between. Germline-derived CDR1 and CDR2 are ENHRY and SYGVKD. This CDR3 comprises 13 residues.

This rearrangement joins TRBV5-1 to TRBJ1-3, with D unresolved. V was cut by 5 bases and J by 1 base, with 7 bases left in between. Germline CDR1 and CDR2: SGHRS and YFSETQ. The length of the CDR3 is 13 residues. The CDR3 DNA reads TGCGCCAGCAGGGCTCTTTCTGGAAACACCATATATTTT. This codes for CASRALSGNTIYF.

This clone was observed many times. This chain joins TRBV15 and TRBJ2-3; D is perhaps TRBD2 (7 bases). Looked up from germline, CDR1 is LNHNV and CDR2 is YYDKDF (reference sequence). The ends were cut back, 1 base at V and 3 bases at J, with 11 bases in the middle. The CDR3 has 15 amino acids. The chain's CDR3 is CATSRGEGGTDTQYF. For the CDR3, the DNA is TGTGCCACCAGCAGAGGGGAGGGGGGGACAGATACGCAGTATTTT.

The rearrangement links TRBV9 to TRBJ2-1, with D perhaps TRBD2 (6 bases). Trimming took off 4 bases at V and 6 bases at J, with 20 bases between the two ends. CDR3 size: 16 residues. Germline values: CDR1 SGDLS, CDR2 YYNGEE. The CDR3 coding sequence is TGTGCCAGCAGCCCCCCCGGGACTCCTGTTTCCAATGAGCAGTTCTTC. Its translation: CASSPPGTPVSNEQFF.

This chain uses TRBV28 with TRBJ2-7; 11 bases fit TRBD1. V dropped 6 bases and J dropped 5; count of bases not matched to a gene: 9. The germline V gene encodes CDR1 MDHEN and CDR2 SYDVKM. The CDR3 length is 15 residues. The CDR3 DNA reads as TGTGCCAGCAGCCGTAAGCGGGACAGGGGGAACGAGCAGTACTTC. It encodes CASSRKRDRGNEQYF.

The gene calls are TRBV27 and TRBJ2-5, with D possibly being TRBD2 (6 bases). Germline V gene sequence: CDR1 MNHEY, CDR2 SMNVEV (reference sequence). CDR3 length: 14 amino acids. The V end was cut by 1 base, the J end by 6 bases, with 12 bases between. In DNA, the CDR3 is TGTGCCAGCAGTTTATGGGGGGAGTTGAAGACCCAGTACTTC. It yields the protein CASSLWGELKTQYF.

The rearrangement uses TRBV5-1 and TRBJ2-7; TRBD2 matches at 10 bases. Trimming at V came to 3 bases and at J to 2 bases, leaving 5 bases not matched to a gene. Germline CDR1 is SGHRS and CDR2 is YFSETQ. The CDR3 is 15 amino acids. CDR3 bases: TGCGCCAGCAGCTCGTGGACTAGCGGTACCTACGAGCAGTACTTC. Protein: CASSSWTSGTYEQYF.

The chain has TRBV27 and TRBJ2-2, with D possibly TRBD1 on 6 matching bases. The germline V and J ends were trimmed by 10 bases and 6 bases, with 12 bases remaining between them. There are 12 residues in the CDR3. Germline CDR1 reads MNHEY; CDR2 reads SMNVEV (reference sequence). The CDR3 DNA sequence: TGTGCCACCCGGGCAGGGGCCGGGGAGCTGTTTTTT. Translated: CATRAGAGELFF.

The chain joins TRBV7-2 to TRBJ1-2, with TRBD1 matching over 8 bases. Losses at the gene ends were 1 base for V and 7 bases for J; bases not matched to a gene: 5. The CDR3 runs to 14 residues. Per the germline V gene, CDR1 is SGHTA and CDR2 is FQGNSA. CDR3 nucleotides: TGTGCCAGCAGCTTAGATCAGGGGACAGGTGGCTACACCTTC. Translating it yields CASSLDQGTGGYTF.

This clone appeared a few times. J is TRBJ1-2 and V is TRBV5-4; TRBD1 aligns across 7 bases. Germline V gene sequence: CDR1 SGHNT, CDR2 YYREEE (reference sequence). This CDR3 comprises 15 residues. With V trimmed by 0 bases and J by 1 base, 3 bases remained unmatched. The CDR3 region has the DNA TGTGCCAGCAGCTTGGTACAGGGGATTAACTATGGCTACACCTTC. As protein: CASSLVQGINYGYTF.

This clone was observed once. The rearrangement joins TRBV4-1 to TRBJ2-5; possibly TRBD2 for D (6 bases). CDR3 length: 16 residues. Germline V gives CDR1 MGHRA, CDR2 YSYEKL. V lost 4 bases to trimming and J lost 3 bases, with 18 bases between them. The CDR3 here is CASSLQGRGGKETQYF. In DNA, the CDR3 is TGCGCCAGCAGCCTCCAGGGTAGGGGAGGCAAAGAGACCCAGTACTTC.

The rearrangement uses TRBV5-6 and TRBJ1-2; possible D gene TRBD1, 5 bases. Germline V gene sequence: CDR1 SGHDT, CDR2 YYEEEE. This CDR3 is 18 amino acids long. V lost 4 bases, J lost 0 bases, and 22 bases lay in between. The CDR3 reads CASSLNLGREGTNYGYTF. Here the CDR3 DNA reads TGTGCCAGCAGCCTCAACCTGGGCAGGGAGGGGACTAACTATGGCTACACCTTC.

This rearrangement joins TRBV5-8 to TRBJ2-5, with D perhaps TRBD2 (5 bases). V gave up 4 bases and J gave up 2 bases, with 9 bases separating them. Germline V lookup: CDR1 SGHTS, CDR2 YDEGEE. The CDR3 covers 13 residues. The CDR3 DNA follows: TGTGCCAGCAGCCGGGGTCAACAAGAGACCCAGTACTTC. It is translated as CASSRGQQETQYF.

The chain uses TRBV27 and TRBJ1-6; no firm D call. Trimming shortened V by 5 bases and J by 7 bases, and 18 bases separated the two germline ends. There are 16 residues in the CDR3. The germline V gene encodes CDR1 MNHEY and CDR2 SMNVEV (reference sequence). The CDR3 loop is CASSPMRARTNSPLHF. The CDR3, as DNA: TGTGCCAGCAGTCCCATGCGGGCCAGGACGAATTCACCCCTCCACTTT.

This chain joins TRBV7-2 and TRBJ2-1; D may be TRBD2 (6 bases). The CDR3 extends over 13 amino acids. Germline lookup yields CDR1 SGHTA and CDR2 FQGNSA. Trimming stripped 1 base from V and 8 bases from J, with 9 bases between. The CDR3 DNA reads TGTGCCAGCAGCTTAGAGGGCGGGGATGAGCAGTTCTTC. Translated, it gives CASSLEGGDEQFF.

The genes are TRBV7-2 and TRBJ1-2; 8 bases align to TRBD1. J was trimmed by 0 bases and V by 5 bases; bases with no gene match: 8. The V gene's germline CDR1 is SGHTA and CDR2 FQGNSA. There are 16 residues in the CDR3. CDR3 sequence: CASSQDRVPSNYGYTF. The CDR3 DNA follows: TGTGCCAGCAGCCAGGACAGGGTCCCCTCTAACTATGGCTACACCTTC.

The chain has TRBV10-1 and TRBJ1-4; D possibly corresponds to TRBD1 (6 bases). Germline V gene lookup returns CDR1 WNHNN and CDR2 SYGVQD (reference sequence). The CDR3 runs 16 residues. The ends were cut back, 6 bases at V and 4 bases at J, with 18 bases in the middle. The CDR3 DNA follows: TGCGCCAGCAGACGGACAGTCCTCTTATTTAATGAAAAACTGTTTTTT. Amino acids: CASRRTVLLFNEKLFF.

The count of this clone is one. The rearrangement links TRBV27 to TRBJ1-2; D gene uncertain. The germline V and J ends were trimmed by 4 bases and 7 bases, with 10 bases remaining between them. Looked up from germline, CDR1 is MNHEY and CDR2 is SMNVEV (reference sequence). CDR3 length: 12 residues. The chain's CDR3 is CASSSPRLGYTF. The CDR3 DNA is TGTGCCAGCAGTTCCCCGCGACTTGGCTACACCTTC.

The chain is built from TRBV10-1 and TRBJ1-4; D possibly corresponds to TRBD1 (6 bases). Trimming cost V 3 bases and J 4 bases, with 15 bases left between them. The CDR3 sequence is 16 residues long. Germline-derived CDR1 and CDR2 are WNHNN and SYGVQD (reference sequence). CDR3 DNA: TGCGCCAGCAGTGAAGGTACCGGGACACATAATGAAAAACTGTTTTTT. Protein: CASSEGTGTHNEKLFF.

The chain joins TRBV7-8 to TRBJ1-2, with D possibly TRBD1 on 5 matching bases. Trimming took off 6 bases at V and 7 bases at J, with 18 bases between the two ends. CDR3 length: 14 residues. Germline V CDR1 and CDR2: SGHVS, FQNEAQ. Here the CDR3 DNA reads TGTGCCAGCAGAACCCTGGGGCTGGAGACTGGCTACACCTTC. This codes for CASRTLGLETGYTF.

The V call is TRBV27, the J call TRBJ1-2; D gene unclear. The germline gives CDR1 MNHEY, CDR2 SMNVEV (reference sequence). CDR3 size: 15 residues. With 6 bases removed from V and 4 bases from J, the gap between germline ends came to 18 bases. The CDR3 region is CASRPPGRSSYGYTF. CDR3 coding DNA: TGTGCCAGCAGACCTCCCGGGAGATCCTCCTATGGCTACACCTTC.

The chain carries TRBV28 and TRBJ1-2, with a weak D call TRBD1 (5 bases). This CDR3 region has 12 residues. V gave up 5 bases and J gave up 5 bases, with 9 bases separating them. CDR1 MDHEN and CDR2 SYDVKM come from the germline V gene. CDR3 sequence (DNA): TGTGCCAGCAGTAACAGGCTTTATGGCTACACCTTC. Translating gives CASSNRLYGYTF.

The gene calls are TRBV3-1 (or the pseudogene TRBV3-2) and TRBJ2-3; TRBD2 agrees at 11 bases. The CDR3 covers 18 residues. Per germline, CDR1 LGHDT and CDR2 YNNKEL (reference sequence). The ends lost 4 bases at V and 3 bases at J; junction bases unmatched: 12. CDR3 in amino acids: CASSPAGLAGGNTDTQYF. In DNA, the CDR3 is TGTGCCAGCAGCCCAGCGGGCCTAGCGGGGGGCAATACAGATACGCAGTATTTT.

This clone was picked up one time. This rearrangement joins TRBV27 to TRBJ2-1; D might be TRBD1 (6 bases). CDR3 size: 18 residues. Between the trimmed V and J ends, which lost 0 bases and 6 bases, there was a span of 21 bases. Looked up from germline, CDR1 is MNHEY and CDR2 is SMNVEV (reference sequence). CDR3 protein: CASSLSPPGPGVGNEQFF. The CDR3 DNA is TGTGCCAGCAGTTTATCCCCCCCCGGGCCAGGGGTTGGCAATGAGCAGTTCTTC.

This chain uses TRBV9 with TRBJ2-5; D perhaps matches TRBD2 (7 bases). Trimming cost V 0 bases and J 5 bases, with 14 bases left between them. Germline loops: CDR1 SGDLS, CDR2 YYNGEE. This CDR3 contains 15 residues. The CDR3 here is CASSVDQGRGETQYF. CDR3 in DNA: TGTGCCAGCAGCGTAGATCAGGGGAGGGGGGAGACCCAGTACTTC.